The T cell receptor (beta chain) described here comes from a study of blood T cell repertoires in COVID-19. Study information: The origin of the acute and convalescent COVID-19 samples was the United States, Italy and Spain. The cDNA or gDNA used as material had been derived from T cells, B-cell-depleted T cells, or PBMCs.

This CDR3 spans 14 amino acids. V dropped 2 bases and J dropped 4 bases, with 9 bases sitting between them. CDR1 SGHDN and CDR2 FVKESK come from the germline V gene. How the authors handled the data: Amplification of reference gene primers provided the estimated nucleated cell counts. Sequencing used immunoSEQ multiplex PCR; TCRdb keeps in-frame clones, though not all of them. Clonal size and the V and J genes are those of that table, whereas D and trimming came from the DNA. There are around 170,000 clones in the sample; 80% to 90% occur only once, and roughly 14% lies in the top ten. Sequencing was performed on peripheral blood. V usage is TRBV14 and J usage is TRBJ2-1; possibly TRBD1 for D (5 bases). The sequence derives from a man aged 30 to 39 with active or convalescent COVID-19. CDR3 nucleotide sequence: TGTGCCAGCAGCCAAACGCAGGGTTACAATGAGCAGTTCTTC. Translation gives CASSQTQGYNEQFF.